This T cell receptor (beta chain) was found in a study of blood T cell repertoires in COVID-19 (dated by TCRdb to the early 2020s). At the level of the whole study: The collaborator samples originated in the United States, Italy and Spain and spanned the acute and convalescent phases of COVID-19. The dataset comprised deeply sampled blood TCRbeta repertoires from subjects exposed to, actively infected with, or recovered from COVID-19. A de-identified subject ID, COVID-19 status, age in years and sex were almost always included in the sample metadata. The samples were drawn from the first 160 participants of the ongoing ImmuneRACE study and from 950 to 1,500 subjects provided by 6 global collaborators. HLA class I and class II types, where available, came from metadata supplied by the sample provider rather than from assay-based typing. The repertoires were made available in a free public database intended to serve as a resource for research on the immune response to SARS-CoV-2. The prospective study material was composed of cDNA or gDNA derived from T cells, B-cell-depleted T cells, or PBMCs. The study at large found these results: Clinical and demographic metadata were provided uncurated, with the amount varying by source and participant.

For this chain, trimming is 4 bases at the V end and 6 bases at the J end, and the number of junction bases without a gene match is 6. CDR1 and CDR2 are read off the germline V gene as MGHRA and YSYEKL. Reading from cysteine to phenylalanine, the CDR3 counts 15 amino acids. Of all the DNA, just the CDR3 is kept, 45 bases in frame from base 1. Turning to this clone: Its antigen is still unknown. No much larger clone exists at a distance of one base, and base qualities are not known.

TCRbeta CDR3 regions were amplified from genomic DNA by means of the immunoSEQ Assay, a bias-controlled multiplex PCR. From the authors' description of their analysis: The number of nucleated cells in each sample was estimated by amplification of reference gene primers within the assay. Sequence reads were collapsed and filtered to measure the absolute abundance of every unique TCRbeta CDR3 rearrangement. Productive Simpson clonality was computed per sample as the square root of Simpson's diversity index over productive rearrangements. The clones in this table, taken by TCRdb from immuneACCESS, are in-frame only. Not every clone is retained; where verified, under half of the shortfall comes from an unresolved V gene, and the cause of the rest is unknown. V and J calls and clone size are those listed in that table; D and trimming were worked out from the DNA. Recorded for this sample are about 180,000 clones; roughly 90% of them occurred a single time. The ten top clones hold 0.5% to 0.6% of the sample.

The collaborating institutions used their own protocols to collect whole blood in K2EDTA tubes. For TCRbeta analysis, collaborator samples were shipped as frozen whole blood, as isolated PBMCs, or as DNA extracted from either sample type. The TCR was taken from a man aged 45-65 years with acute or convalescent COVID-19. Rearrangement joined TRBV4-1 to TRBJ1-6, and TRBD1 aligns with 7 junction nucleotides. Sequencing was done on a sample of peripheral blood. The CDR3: CASSLRGQLNSPLHF. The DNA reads TGCGCCAGCAGCCTCCGGGGACAGCTTAATTCACCCCTCCACTTT.